The rows below give T cell receptor beta chains drawn from one sample of a study of T cell repertoires in cytomegalovirus infection. Their antigens are not known. Via MiXCR, TCRdb re-called the reads, giving one row per CDR3 protein. Among roughly 80,000 distinct CDR3 sequences, about 40% were seen once, and the ten largest hold 80% to 95%. Sample: CD8+ T cells from cultured PBMCs, taken from culture after CMV antigen stimulation. The receptors originated from a human donor in good health (CMV status not recorded). Some clones in this sample may be carry-over from other donors' samples. CDR3s include the opening cysteine and the closing phenylalanine or tryptophan. D genes are given only for firm matches. Only part of the rows carry a size: once, few, many, or a class if the clone is expanded.

J gene,D gene,clone size,V gene,CDR3 DNA,CDR3 protein
TRBJ2-3,-,few,TRBV4-2,TGTGCCAGCACCGAGGGGGGCCGGAACACAGATACGCAGTATTTT,CASTEGGRNTDTQYF
TRBJ2-7,TRBD2,few,TRBV7-8,TGTGCCAGCGGATTTGAGGCGGGGGGGCCCTACGAGCAGTACTTC,CASGFEAGGPYEQYF
TRBJ2-5,-,-,TRBV7-2,TGTGCCAGCAGCCCAGAATTTGAGACCCAGTACTTC,CASSPEFETQYF
TRBJ2-1,TRBD2,few,TRBV2,TGTGCCAGCAGTGAAACCCCAGCGGGGTCCTACAATGAGCAGTTCTTC,CASSETPAGSYNEQFF
TRBJ2-7,TRBD2,-,TRBV12-3/TRBV12-4,TGTGCCAGCAGGAAGGGACTAGCGGAGGGGCAGTACTTC,CASRKGLAEGQYF
TRBJ2-7,-,-,TRBV7-2,TGTGCCAGCAGCTTAGCGTCCGCGGGGTCCGAGCAGTACTTC,CASSLASAGSEQYF
TRBJ1-1,-,-,TRBV6-2/TRBV6-3,TGTGCCGCCGTCGAGGCTCATATGAACACTGAAGCTTTCTTT,CAAVEAHMNTEAFF
TRBJ2-1,-,-,TRBV11-2,TGTGCCAGCAGCTTAATCAGAAATGAGCAGTTCTTC,CASSLIRNEQFF
TRBJ1-1,-,-,TRBV12-3/TRBV12-4,TGTGCCAGCAGTACACGAGCTAAGGTGGGAAAATACACTGAAGCTTTCTTT,CASSTRAKVGKYTEAFF
TRBJ2-3,-,many,TRBV7-8,TGTGCCAGCAGCAGTCCTAAAACAGATACGCAGTATTTT,CASSSPKTDTQYF
TRBJ2-7,TRBD1,-,TRBV7-8,TGTGCCAGCAGCTTAACGACCGGGACAGGGACGACCTACGAGCAGTACTTC,CASSLTTGTGTTYEQYF
TRBJ2-2,-,many,TRBV12-3/TRBV12-4,TGTGCCAGCAGTTTGGAGGGAACCGGGGAGCTGTTTTTT,CASSLEGTGELFF
TRBJ2-5,-,-,TRBV7-2,TGTGCCAGCAGCTTAGTCGGGTGGGGGCAAGAGACCCAGTACTTC,CASSLVGWGQETQYF
TRBJ1-5,-,few,TRBV4-1,TGCGCCAGCAGCCCTACCACTCCCGGGCCTTATCAGCCCCAGCATTTT,CASSPTTPGPYQPQHF
TRBJ2-2,TRBD2,once,TRBV25-1,TGTGCCAGCAGTGAACTTAGCGGGGTTGGACCCGGGGAGCTGTTTTTT,CASSELSGVGPGELFF
TRBJ1-1,TRBD1,-,TRBV10-3,TGTGCCATCAGTGAGTCTGAGGGGGCAAAAATGAACACTGAAGCTTTCTTT,CAISESEGAKMNTEAFF
TRBJ2-5,TRBD2,once,TRBV28,TGTGCCAGCAGGGACGGACTAGCGGGGGCAGAGACCCAGTACTTC,CASRDGLAGAETQYF
TRBJ1-1,TRBD1,-,TRBV27,TGTGCCAGCAGTTTATCGCGGGGACAGGGCGCAGGAGAGCACACTGAAGCTTTCTTT,CASSLSRGQGAGEHTEAFF
TRBJ2-3,-,-,TRBV7-6,TGTGCCAGCAGCTTTGATCGACTCGACGATACGCAGTATTTT,CASSFDRLDDTQYF
TRBJ1-2,TRBD1,-,TRBV10-3,TGTGCCATCAGTGAAGGACAGGATATAAACTATGGCTACACCTTC,CAISEGQDINYGYTF
TRBJ2-3,TRBD2,-,TRBV7-2,TGTGCCAGCAGCCGAACTAGCGGGACCCGCACAGATACGCAGTATTTT,CASSRTSGTRTDTQYF
TRBJ2-2,TRBD2,-,TRBV5-6,TGTGCCAGCAGCTCCGGACTAGGAGAATTCGGGGAGCTGTTTTTT,CASSSGLGEFGELFF
TRBJ1-1,-,-,TRBV20-1,TGCAGTGCTAGAGAATTAGAGGGGGGCACTGAAGCTTTCTTT,CSARELEGGTEAFF
TRBJ1-2,TRBD1,-,TRBV19,TGTGCCAGTAGTACATATCGACAGGGGTTGGGCGAATATGGCTACACCTTC,CASSTYRQGLGEYGYTF
TRBJ2-7,-,few,TRBV6-6,TGTGCCAGCAGTTACGCGCGGGGGCCCTACTACGAGCAGTACTTC,CASSYARGPYYEQYF
TRBJ1-1,TRBD1,-,TRBV7-2,TGTGCCAGCCCGGGACAGCCGAACACTGAAGCTTTCTTT,CASPGQPNTEAFF
TRBJ2-7,TRBD1,-,TRBV4-1,TGCGCCAGCAGCCAAGGACAGGGCGTCTCCTACGAGCAGTACTTC,CASSQGQGVSYEQYF
TRBJ2-1,TRBD2,-,TRBV7-6,TGTGCCAGCAGCTTAGTGGCGGGGGAGGCCTACAATGAGCAGTTCTTC,CASSLVAGEAYNEQFF
TRBJ2-1,-,few,TRBV6-1,TGTGCCAGCAGTAAGGCCGGGGCGTGGGAGCAGTTCTTC,CASSKAGAWEQFF
TRBJ1-2,TRBD1,once,TRBV20-1,TGCAGTGCTAGGGCCGAGCGGGGACAGGGAGGGGATGGCTACACCTTC,CSARAERGQGGDGYTF
TRBJ2-7,TRBD1,many,TRBV7-2,TGTGCCAGCAGCCGAGGACAGGGTTACTACGAGCAGTACTTC,CASSRGQGYYEQYF
TRBJ2-5,TRBD1,few,TRBV5-4,TGTGCCAGCAGCTTAAGGGACAGTGGGCGAGAGACCCAGTACTTC,CASSLRDSGRETQYF
TRBJ2-7,TRBD1,-,TRBV4-1,TGCGCCAGCAGCCAAGCTTACAGGGGGGACGAGCAGTACTTC,CASSQAYRGDEQYF
TRBJ2-7,TRBD1,few,TRBV7-9,TGTGCCAGCAGCTTAACAGGGGGCTGGGGAAACGAGCAGTACTTC,CASSLTGGWGNEQYF
TRBJ2-2,-,few,TRBV5-6,TGTGCCAGCAGCCAGGACGGGGGCACCGGGGAGCTGTTTTTT,CASSQDGGTGELFF
TRBJ2-3,-,-,TRBV6-6,TGTGCCAGCAGTGAGGATGGGGGAAGGGATACGCAGTATTTT,CASSEDGGRDTQYF
TRBJ2-2,-,-,TRBV24-1,TGTGCCACCAGAGAACCGGGCCTGGCGAACACCGGGGAGCTGTTTTTT,CATREPGLANTGELFF
TRBJ2-5,TRBD1,-,TRBV28,TGTGCCAGCAGTGAGGACAGGGCCAGCCAAGAGACCCAGTACTTC,CASSEDRASQETQYF
TRBJ2-1,-,few,TRBV6-1,TGTGCCAGCATCGATGGACGGCTGTTATACAATGAGCAGTTCTTC,CASIDGRLLYNEQFF
TRBJ1-1,-,-,TRBV9,TGTGCCAGCAGCGTAGGTCTGACAGGCTTGAACACTGAAGCTTTCTTT,CASSVGLTGLNTEAFF
TRBJ1-1,-,-,TRBV19,TGTGCCAGTAGTTTCACAGGGAGTATGAACACTGAAGCTTTCTTT,CASSFTGSMNTEAFF
TRBJ2-7,-,-,TRBV6-6,TGTGCCAGCACCACCGGCGAAGCCCACGAGCAGTACTTC,CASTTGEAHEQYF
TRBJ1-2,TRBD1,-,TRBV5-5,TGTGCCAGCAGCCCCGCCGGGACAGGGAAATTTTATGGCTACACCTTC,CASSPAGTGKFYGYTF
TRBJ1-1,-,once,TRBV2,TGTGCCAGCCCGGAGAACACTGAAGCTTTCTTT,CASPENTEAFF
TRBJ2-7,-,-,TRBV7-2,TGTGCCAGCAGCCCCGGGGCTCCCTACGAGCAGTACTTC,CASSPGAPYEQYF
TRBJ2-1,-,-,TRBV12-3/TRBV12-4,TGTGCCAGCAGTTCCGCCAGGGATGAGCAGTTCTTC,CASSSARDEQFF
TRBJ1-1,-,-,TRBV23-1,TGCGCCAGCAGTCCATCACTATTAAGGGGGACTGAAGCTTTCTTT,CASSPSLLRGTEAFF
TRBJ2-7,-,-,TRBV27,TGTGCCAGCAGTTTAGACATAGGCTACGAGCAGTACTTC,CASSLDIGYEQYF
TRBJ1-1,-,-,TRBV29-1,TGCAGCGTGACAGACCTGAACACTGAAGCTTTCTTT,CSVTDLNTEAFF
TRBJ2-7,-,-,TRBV27,TGTGCCAGCAGTTTATCAGTAGACAGTACCTACGAGCAGTACTTC,CASSLSVDSTYEQYF
TRBJ2-1,-,few,TRBV27,TGTGCCAGCAGTTTTCAGAGCTCCTACAATGAGCAGTTCTTC,CASSFQSSYNEQFF